These 8 T cell receptor beta chains were all obtained from the same sample, sequenced in a study of T cells in Graves' hyperthyroidism and ophthalmopathy. The TCR beta CDR3 regions underwent amplification using RNA transcripts as the source. With the HTBI primer set, the TCR CDR3 went through a first round of RT-PCR. TCRdb reprocessed the multiplex PCR reads via MiXCR and lists one record per CDR3 protein. The sample holds about 580,000 distinct CDR3 sequences; around 14% are singletons and the top ten take more than 4.5%. The specimen was blood. The receptors stem from a woman in her thirties with Graves' hyperthyroidism that later progressed to Graves' ophthalmopathy.

The chain is built from TRBV6-1 and TRBJ1-2; D is unresolved. Germline V CDR1 and CDR2: MNHNS, SASEGT. V was cut by 8 bases and J by 6 bases, with 7 bases left in between. The CDR3 runs 10 residues. This CDR3 reads CASGLHGYTF. CDR3 nucleotide sequence: TGTGCCAGCGGCCTACATGGCTACACCTTC.

This clonotype was seen repeatedly, ten times or more. The chain recombines TRBV12-3 or TRBV12-4 with TRBJ2-6, with 7 bases matching TRBD2. The CDR3 runs 16 residues. The ends lost 6 bases at V and 4 bases at J; junction bases unmatched: 9. The CDR3 loop is CASRRGGLSGANVLTF. As DNA, the CDR3 is TGTGCCAGCAGAAGGGGAGGGTTGTCAGGGGCCAACGTCCTGACTTTC.

V is TRBV7-9 and J is TRBJ1-1, with D tentatively TRBD1 (6 bases). Germline lookup yields CDR1 SEHNR and CDR2 FQNEAQ (reference sequence). V was trimmed by 1 base and J by 2 bases, leaving 20 bases between them. This CDR3 region has 18 residues. CDR3 loop: CASSLEVGPGVRNTEAFF. CDR3 sequence (DNA): TGTGCCAGCAGCTTAGAAGTAGGCCCAGGGGTCAGAAACACTGAAGCTTTCTTT.

The rearrangement joins TRBV29-1 to TRBJ2-1; the D gene is possibly TRBD1 (6 bases). Germline-derived CDR1 and CDR2 are SQVTM and ANQGSEA. The CDR3 runs 15 residues. V lost 0 bases, J lost 2 bases, and 11 bases lay in between. This chain's CDR3 is CSVEDPRGTYNEQFF. CDR3 DNA sequence: TGCAGCGTTGAAGATCCCAGGGGAACCTACAATGAGCAGTTCTTC.

This clonotype occurred many times. The V gene is TRBV20-1, the J gene TRBJ2-1; D ambiguous. The germline V gene has CDR1 DFQATT and CDR2 SNEGSKA (reference sequence). The CDR3 loop spans 13 amino acids. V was cut by 1 base and J by 5 bases, with 9 bases left in between. CDR3: CSARGPDDNEQFF. The CDR3 nucleotides are TGCAGTGCTAGAGGGCCGGACGACAATGAGCAGTTCTTC.

This clonotype was observed many times. The chain employs TRBV12-3 or TRBV12-4 and TRBJ1-1; TRBD1 is a possible D gene (6 bases). V lost 6 bases, J lost 8 bases, and 16 bases lay in between. This CDR3 has 13 amino acids. CDR3 loop: CASRLGAEGEAFF. In DNA, the CDR3 is TGTGCCAGCAGGCTGGGGGCCGAGGGGGAAGCTTTCTTT.

This clonotype was recorded many times. The chain carries TRBV6-5 and TRBJ2-3; TRBD2 matches at 10 bases. The CDR3 sequence is 16 residues long. V shed 0 bases and J 4 bases; nucleotides not matched to a gene: 4. The germline V gene has CDR1 MNHEY and CDR2 SVGAGI. The CDR3 protein is CASSYSGLALPDTQYF. Written as DNA, the CDR3 is TGTGCCAGCAGTTACTCGGGACTAGCGCTCCCAGATACGCAGTATTTT.

This clonotype was seen ten or more times. The chain carries TRBV19 and TRBJ1-3; D is ambiguous. Germline CDR1 and CDR2: LNHDA and SQIVND (reference sequence). CDR3 length: 13 amino acids. V lost 7 bases and J 7 bases, leaving 14 bases between the germline ends. The CDR3, as DNA: TGTGCCAGTACGTGGCAGCAGTCGAACACCATATATTTT. This codes for CASTWQQSNTIYF.